Listed below are T cell receptor beta chains from one sample, sequenced in a study of beta chain features in type 1 diabetes. TCRdb's copy holds only in-frame clones and misses some; the assay was immunoSEQ multiplex PCR. The data hold 110,000 or so clones, with 40% observed a single time. The sample consisted of stem cell memory CD4+ T cells from blood. The receptor set was obtained from a woman between 18 and 30 years old in good health. CDR3s include the opening cysteine and the closing phenylalanine or tryptophan. D genes are given only for firm matches. Some rows have no size entry. The others give once, few or many, or a class for an expanded clone.

V: TRBV7-9
size: NA
J: TRBJ2-1
D: NA
DNA: TGTGCCAGCAGCTTACGAGAAAACAATGAGCAGTTCTTC
CDR3: CASSLRENNEQFF

V: TRBV4-2
size: few
J: TRBJ1-5
D: NA
DNA: TGTGCCAGCAGCCAAGATCCAGGTCGCAATCAGCCCCAGCATTTT
CDR3: CASSQDPGRNQPQHF

V: TRBV7-9
size: few
J: TRBJ2-7
D: TRBD1
DNA: TGTGCCAGCAGCTTATCCGGGACAGGGGACCACGAGCAGTACTTC
CDR3: CASSLSGTGDHEQYF

V: TRBV5-1
size: NA
J: TRBJ2-2
D: TRBD2
DNA: TGCGCCAGCAGCTTGGCCCCGCTAGCGGTGAACACCGGGGAGCTGTTTTTT
CDR3: CASSLAPLAVNTGELFF

V: TRBV7-2
size: few
J: TRBJ1-1
D: TRBD1
DNA: TGTGCCAGCAGCCCGCGACAGGGGCCGGGTAGCACTGAAGCTTTCTTT
CDR3: CASSPRQGPGSTEAFF

V: TRBV28
size: few
J: TRBJ1-1
D: TRBD1
DNA: TGTGCCAGCAGACCATCAGGGGGCGGGACTGAAGCTTTCTTT
CDR3: CASRPSGGGTEAFF

V: TRBV7-2
size: few
J: TRBJ2-1
D: TRBD2
DNA: TGTGCCAGCAGCTTAGGAGGACTAGCGGGATCGTTTGAGCAGTTCTTC
CDR3: CASSLGGLAGSFEQFF

V: TRBV11-2
size: NA
J: TRBJ2-7
D: NA
DNA: TGTGCCAGCAGCTCTTCCGGACAGACGTTAACCCCTTCCTACGAGCAGTACTTC
CDR3: CASSSSGQTLTPSYEQYF

V: TRBV7-9
size: NA
J: TRBJ2-1
D: TRBD2
DNA: TGTGCCAGCAGCTTAGCGGGACTAGCTAGGGGTTACAATGAGCAGTTCTTC
CDR3: CASSLAGLARGYNEQFF

V: TRBV7-8
size: few
J: TRBJ2-2
D: NA
DNA: TGTGCCAGCAGCTTCTACCACACCGGGGAGCTGTTTTTT
CDR3: CASSFYHTGELFF

V: TRBV5-6
size: NA
J: TRBJ2-7
D: NA
DNA: TGTGCCAGCAGCTTGACCGGGAAGGCCTCCTACGAGCAGTACTTC
CDR3: CASSLTGKASYEQYF

V: TRBV19
size: NA
J: TRBJ2-1
D: TRBD2
DNA: TGTGCCAGTAGTATGGATCGGGTAGCGGGGGACAATGAGCAGTTCTTC
CDR3: CASSMDRVAGDNEQFF

V: TRBV27
size: NA
J: TRBJ2-3
D: NA
DNA: TGTGCCAGCAGTTTATCGCGGGCGGCTAGCACAGATACGCAGTATTTT
CDR3: CASSLSRAASTDTQYF

V: TRBV29-1
size: NA
J: TRBJ2-7
D: TRBD1
DNA: TGCAGCGCCGCTCACAGGGGAATCTACGAGCAGTACTTC
CDR3: CSAAHRGIYEQYF

V: TRBV6-1
size: NA
J: TRBJ1-2
D: NA
DNA: TGTGCCAGCAGCCTAGCTCAGACGTTCTATGGCTACACCTTC
CDR3: CASSLAQTFYGYTF

V: TRBV5-6
size: few
J: TRBJ2-5
D: NA
DNA: TGTGCCAGCAGCTCACAAGAGACCCAGTACTTC
CDR3: CASSSQETQYF

V: TRBV6-1
size: NA
J: TRBJ1-5
D: NA
DNA: TGTGCCGGTGGGAGGATCGATCAGCCCCAGCATTTT
CDR3: CAGGRIDQPQHF

V: TRBV28
size: NA
J: TRBJ2-6
D: TRBD2
DNA: TGTGCCAGCAGTGAAAGGACTAGCGGGAGGTCCTACTCTGGGGCCAACGTCCTGACTTTC
CDR3: CASSERTSGRSYSGANVLTF

V: TRBV9
size: NA
J: TRBJ1-3
D: NA
DNA: TGTGCCAGCAGCGTATACGGCGAACGGAGGAACACCATATATTTT
CDR3: CASSVYGERRNTIYF

V: TRBV11-1
size: NA
J: TRBJ1-3
D: NA
DNA: TGTGCCAGCAGCTTAATGACAGCGGGAAACACCATATATTTT
CDR3: CASSLMTAGNTIYF